Here is one T cell receptor (beta chain) with its context. The ends were cut back, 8 bases at V and 0 bases at J, with 7 bases in the middle. This CDR3 comprises 12 residues. Germline V gives CDR1 MNHEY, CDR2 SVGAGI. Both 60 Vbeta primers and 13 Jbeta primers went into the PCR. Assay used: immunoSEQ multiplex PCR; TCRdb lists only in-frame clones, some missing. This table has roughly 100,000 clones, over 75% appearing once. This entry is derived from a study of cytomegalovirus exposure and HLA in healthy donors. Sequences were obtained from PBMCs. This TCR was sampled from a man aged 40-55 years in good health and CMV-seropositive. The V gene is TRBV6-5, the J gene TRBJ2-5, with D hard to call. CDR3 sequence reads: CASGEYQETQYF. The DNA for the CDR3 is TGTGCCAGCGGAGAGTACCAAGAGACCCAGTACTTC.